This T cell receptor (beta chain) was sequenced during a study of tumor and adjacent non-tumor tissue in lung cancer. At the level of the study: Patients comprised about a dozen adenocarcinoma, a couple of squamous cell carcinoma and 1 small cell lung cancer. Patients were aged 31 to 76, approximately 11 men and about 5 women, stage I to III. Each sample yielded 4 million to 4.5 million productive TCRbeta reads on average. Broader study findings: Top 100 clones took a larger repertoire share in normal lung.

No cell sorting was done before RNA was extracted from the tissue. This non-tumor lung sample came from over 3 cm beyond the tumor edge. The library came from three nested PCR rounds adapted from ARM-PCR protocols. TCRdb re-analysed the multiplex PCR reads in MiXCR, keeping a single row per CDR3 protein. The sample carries 98,000 or so distinct CDR3 sequences, 75% to 85% recorded once. The CDR3 length is 15 residues. Germline V gene sequence: CDR1 SGHRS, CDR2 YFSETQ. This clonotype was observed once. Antigen: not known. Sequence at one end of the junction differs from germline and may be a read error. Sequencing was performed on distant non-tumor lung tissue. The gene calls are TRBV5-1 and TRBJ2-1, with TRBD1 matching 10 bases. This TCR was sampled from a man aged 55-75 years with small cell lung cancer. CDR3 residues: CASSWGGQGSNDQFF. The DNA for the CDR3 is TGCGCCAGCAGCTGGGGGGGACAGGGGTCAAATGACCAGTTCTTC.